The 20 T cell receptor beta chains listed next were all sequenced from one sample in a study of T cells in Graves' hyperthyroidism and ophthalmopathy. Amplified TCR beta CDR3 regions came from RNA transcripts. The HTBI primer set was used in a first-round RT-PCR of the TCR CDR3. TCRdb reprocessed the multiplex PCR reads with MiXCR, giving one entry per CDR3 protein. The sample consists of hundreds of thousands of distinct CDR3 sequences, 14% of them appearing once. Sequenced sample: blood. The receptors derive from a woman between 18 and 29 years old with Graves' hyperthyroidism.

The V gene is TRBV24-1, the J gene TRBJ2-2, with 13 nucleotides matching TRBD2. Germline CDR1 reads KGHDR; CDR2 reads SFDVKD. V shed 3 bases and J 3 bases; nucleotides not matched to a gene: 3. This CDR3 spans 17 amino acids. The CDR3 is CATSDPGLAGDTGELFF. The CDR3 coding sequence is TGTGCCACCAGTGATCCTGGACTAGCGGGAGACACCGGGGAGCTGTTTTTT.

The table lists this clonotype with a few counts. This rearrangement joins TRBV4-1 to TRBJ2-7; no reliable D call. The CDR3 runs to 15 residues. Between the trimmed V and J ends, which lost 1 base and 5 bases, there was a span of 15 bases. Germline CDR1 is MGHRA and CDR2 is YSYEKL. The CDR3 spells CASSQVWAVGDEQYF. CDR3 bases: TGCGCCAGCAGCCAAGTTTGGGCAGTAGGAGACGAGCAGTACTTC.

At least ten counts were recorded for this clonotype. The chain recombines TRBV6-1 with TRBJ2-7; possible D gene TRBD1, 6 bases. The CDR3 consists of 13 residues. V lost 4 bases and J lost 4, with 11 bases in between. Germline CDR1 and CDR2: MNHNS and SASEGT. The CDR3 reads CASSVGRGYEQYF. CDR3 sequence (DNA): TGTGCCAGCAGTGTGGGCAGGGGATACGAGCAGTACTTC.

CDR3 loop: CASSWGTSLSTDTQYF. The CDR3 DNA follows: TGTGCCAGCAGCTGGGGGACTAGTCTTAGCACAGATACGCAGTATTTT. V and J are TRBV7-3 and TRBJ2-3; 8 positions agree with TRBD2. The CDR3 is 16 residues long. V was clipped by 4 bases and J by 0 bases; unmatched bases: 6. Germline V CDR1 and CDR2: SGHTA, FQGTGA.

V usage is TRBV30 and J usage is TRBJ2-6; D uncertain. Trimming took 3 bases from V and 0 from J, leaving 9 bases between them. From germline, CDR1 is GTSNPN and CDR2 SVGIG (reference sequence). This CDR3 contains 15 residues. The CDR3 bases are TGTGCCTGGAGCCACAAGTACTCTGGGGCCAACGTCCTGACTTTC. This codes for CAWSHKYSGANVLTF.

V usage is TRBV4-1 and J usage is TRBJ2-7; D remains unclear. Trimming pared 3 bases from V and 4 bases from J, leaving 19 bases between. Germline CDR1 reads MGHRA; CDR2 reads YSYEKL. The CDR3 has 16 residues. DNA for the CDR3: TGCGCCAGCAGCCAGGAATTCGACTCCAACCCTTACGAGCAGTACTTC. It is translated as CASSQEFDSNPYEQYF.

This chain joins TRBV4-1 and TRBJ1-6, with 7 bases matching TRBD1. This CDR3 is built from 17 residues. V lost 3 bases to trimming and J lost 10 bases; unmatched junction nucleotides: 15. Looked up from germline, CDR1 is MGHRA and CDR2 is YSYEKL. In nucleotides, the CDR3 is TGCGCCAGCAGCCAGTCCATCCTGGTGACAGGGTTATCACCCCTCCACTTT. Amino acids: CASSQSILVTGLSPLHF.

The table lists this clonotype with many counts. This chain links TRBV7-3 with TRBJ2-3; 11 bases are a match to TRBD2. Germline V gives CDR1 SGHTA, CDR2 FQGTGA. The CDR3 is 16 residues long. With V trimmed by 4 bases and J by 0 bases, 3 bases remained unmatched. The CDR3 spells CASSSRTSGSTDTQYF. The CDR3 DNA follows: TGTGCCAGCAGCTCTCGGACTAGCGGGAGCACAGATACGCAGTATTTT.

In this sample, this clonotype turned up many times. The V gene is TRBV29-1, the J gene TRBJ2-7; D gene uncertain. Germline assignment: CDR1 SQVTM and CDR2 ANQGSEA. The CDR3 runs 13 residues. V gave up 6 bases and J gave up 2 bases, with 14 bases separating them. CDR3 DNA: TGCAGCGTGACACCGGGCCAAACCTACGAGCAGTACTTC. Translated: CSVTPGQTYEQYF.

This clonotype appeared many times. This rearrangement joins TRBV20-1 to TRBJ2-3; the D is unclear. V was trimmed by 2 bases and J by 2 bases, leaving 8 bases between them. This CDR3 is 13 amino acids long. The germline gives CDR1 DFQATT, CDR2 SNEGSKA (reference sequence). CDR3 loop: CSARSSNTDTQYF. The CDR3 bases are TGCAGTGCTAGATCGTCGAACACAGATACGCAGTATTTT.

The table lists this clonotype with a few counts. A much bigger clone sits one base away, suggesting this may be a read error. This chain joins TRBV30 and TRBJ2-7; 7 nucleotides agree with TRBD2. The CDR3 runs 12 residues. Germline assignment: CDR1 GTSNPN and CDR2 SVGIG (reference sequence). V dropped 3 bases and J dropped 4; count of bases not matched to a gene: 3. The CDR3 DNA reads as TGTGCCTGGAGGGGCGGGAGATACGAGCAGTACTTC. Translated: CAWRGGRYEQYF.

The genes are TRBV20-1 and TRBJ2-1; D is possibly TRBD1 (5 bases). The V gene lost 5 bases and the J gene lost 6 bases, with 11 bases spanning the gap. CDR1 DFQATT and CDR2 SNEGSKA come from the germline V gene (reference sequence). The CDR3 spans 12 residues. CDR3 loop: CSAVTDRNEQFF. CDR3 coding DNA: TGCAGTGCTGTGACAGATCGCAATGAGCAGTTCTTC.

This clonotype was observed a few times. The V call is TRBV2, the J call TRBJ2-2; D ambiguous. The CDR3 spans 11 residues. The V gene's germline CDR1 is SNHLY and CDR2 FYNNEI. The ends were cut back, 6 bases at V and 7 bases at J, with 6 bases in the middle. For the CDR3, the DNA is TGTGCCAGCAGGACGGTCGGGGAGCTGTTTTTT. Amino acid sequence: CASRTVGELFF.

The chain has TRBV19 and TRBJ2-1; maybe TRBD1 (6 bases). CDR1 is LNHDA and CDR2 is SQIVND in the germline V gene (reference sequence). The length of the CDR3 is 18 residues. Between the trimmed V and J ends, which lost 3 bases and 0 bases, there was a span of 18 bases. The CDR3 DNA reads TGTGCCAGTAGTATTAGTTTGGTAGGACAGAGCTCCTACAATGAGCAGTTCTTC. It encodes CASSISLVGQSSYNEQFF.

The gene calls are TRBV19 and TRBJ2-7; D not resolved. Per the germline V gene, CDR1 is LNHDA and CDR2 is SQIVND (reference sequence). CDR3 length: 13 residues. Trimming cost V 3 bases and J 3 bases, with 9 bases left between them. CDR3 nucleotides: TGTGCCAGTAGTATGGAACTCGGCTACGAGCAGTACTTC. Translating it yields CASSMELGYEQYF.

This clonotype has at least ten counts. The chain employs TRBV7-2 and TRBJ1-4, with D uncertain. CDR3 length equals 13 residues. Trimming removed 5 bases at V and 8 bases at J, with 12 bases between. Germline V CDR1 and CDR2: SGHTA, FQGNSA. The CDR3 DNA reads TGTGCCAGCAGCCCTCGTACGGCCGAAAAACTGTTTTTT. Its translation: CASSPRTAEKLFF.

This chain joins TRBV3-1 and TRBJ2-5, with TRBD2 matching 14 bases. Germline V gene lookup returns CDR1 LGHDT and CDR2 YNNKEL (reference sequence). This CDR3 comprises 21 residues. Trimming at V came to 0 bases and at J to 6 bases, leaving 18 bases not matched to a gene. Here the CDR3 DNA reads TGTGCCAGCAGCCAAGATTTCAATGGACTAGCGGGAGGAACTCTCTTGAAGACCCAGTACTTC. It specifies CASSQDFNGLAGGTLLKTQYF.

As regards this clonotype: This may arise from a read error, as a much more abundant clone is one base away. The chain combines TRBV6-5 with TRBJ2-7; D remains ambiguous. The CDR3 consists of 11 residues. Trimming took 10 bases from V and 6 from J, leaving 13 bases between them. Germline values: CDR1 MNHEY, CDR2 SVGAGI. The CDR3 DNA follows: TGTGCCATCAGCCACGGGCGCGAGCAGTACTTC. This gives the protein CAISHGREQYF.

This sequence joins TRBV6-1 and TRBJ2-2; D remains ambiguous. The V and J ends lost 2 bases and 2 bases respectively, with 3 bases between them. Germline CDR1 MNHNS, CDR2 SASEGT. CDR3 length: 13 amino acids. This CDR3 is CASSEINTGELFF. CDR3 sequence (DNA): TGTGCCAGCAGTGAAATAAACACCGGGGAGCTGTTTTTT.

Only a few counts were recorded for this clonotype. CDR3 protein: CTAGGVGFNYGYTF. DNA for the CDR3: TGCACCGCGGGAGGGGTGGGTTTTAACTATGGCTACACCTTC. The rearrangement links TRBV20-1 to TRBJ1-2, with D tentatively TRBD1 (5 bases). The CDR3 runs 14 residues. CDR1 is DFQATT, CDR2 SNEGSKA, per germline (reference sequence).